These 27 T cell receptor beta chains share one sample of origin, sequenced in a study of T cells after somatic rescue of genetic block. Libraries were prepared by immunoSEQ multiplex PCR; TCRdb keeps only in-frame clonotypes and omits some of them. Of about 72,000 clones listed, just over 90% were seen once; the top ten hold around 2.8%. The specimen sequenced was peripheral blood mononuclear cells (PBMCs). These receptors were obtained from a man aged 25 to 45.

This sequence joins TRBV6-5 and TRBJ1-2; the D is unclear. With 2 bases removed from V and 7 bases from J, the gap between germline ends came to 11 bases. The CDR3 length is 13 residues. The germline gives CDR1 MNHEY, CDR2 SVGAGI. The CDR3, as DNA: TGTGCCAGCAGTTACACGCAAACGGGTGGCTACACCTTC. Its protein product is CASSYTQTGGYTF.

This clone was detected only once. Other nucleotide sequences in the sample specify the same CDR3. The chain uses TRBV15 and TRBJ1-6; a weak D match, TRBD1 (5 bases). The V gene's germline CDR1 is LNHNV and CDR2 YYDKDF (reference sequence). This CDR3 has 17 amino acids. Trimming pared 5 bases from V and 7 bases from J, leaving 21 bases between. The CDR3 DNA reads TGTGCCACCAGCGCGAGGCGAACCGGGACGGTGAATTCACCCCTCCACTTT. Its translation: CATSARRTGTVNSPLHF.

This chain joins TRBV9 and TRBJ2-2, with 14 bases aligning to TRBD2. In germline, CDR1 is SGDLS, CDR2 YYNGEE. The CDR3 runs 17 residues. Unmatched junction bases numbered 10, after V lost 5 bases and J lost 7 bases. CDR3 nucleotides: TGTGCCAGCAGGGATCCCCCGGGACTAGCGGGAGTCGGGGAGCTGTTTTTT. Amino acids: CASRDPPGLAGVGELFF. Full variable domain (rest looked up from reference TRBV9 and TRBJ2-2): DSGVTQTPKHLITATGQRVTLRCSPRSGDLSVYWYQQSLDQGLQFLIQYYNGEERAKGNILERFSAQQFPDLHSELNLSSLELGDSALYFCASRDPPGLAGVGELFFGEGSRLTVL.

The rearrangement joins TRBV6-1 to TRBJ2-1; 8 bases fit TRBD1. The CDR3 has 14 amino acids. Trimming removed 8 bases from V and 3 bases from J; junction bases left unmatched: 6. Per germline, CDR1 MNHNS and CDR2 SASEGT. The CDR3 sequence is CASCRTGNYNEQFF. The DNA for the CDR3 is TGTGCCAGCTGTAGGACAGGGAACTACAATGAGCAGTTCTTC.

The gene calls are TRBV27 and TRBJ1-2; 7 nucleotides agree with TRBD1. The ends lost 4 bases at V and 6 bases at J; junction bases unmatched: 8. Germline V gives CDR1 MNHEY, CDR2 SMNVEV (reference sequence). The CDR3 has 14 amino acids. The CDR3 spells CASSSGGANHGYTF. The CDR3 region has the DNA TGTGCCAGCAGTTCAGGGGGGGCGAACCATGGCTACACCTTC.

This sequence joins TRBV7-9 and TRBJ1-5, with TRBD1 matching 7 bases. The V gene end was trimmed by 5 bases and the J gene end by 1 base; junction bases not matched to a gene: 5. CDR1 and CDR2 from the germline V gene are SEHNR and FQNEAQ (reference sequence). The CDR3 spans 15 residues. CDR3 sequence: CASSPPGGSNQPQHF. The CDR3 coding sequence is TGTGCCAGCAGCCCACCAGGGGGAAGCAATCAGCCCCAGCATTTT.

The rearrangement links TRBV9 to TRBJ2-1, with 8 bases identical to TRBD2. In germline, CDR1 is SGDLS, CDR2 YYNGEE. The CDR3 loop spans 15 amino acids. The V segment lost 1 base and the J segment 4 bases; nucleotides outside the gene matches: 4. The CDR3 is CASSVPSGRYNEQFF. CDR3 sequence (DNA): TGTGCCAGCAGCGTACCTAGCGGGCGGTACAATGAGCAGTTCTTC.

V is TRBV6-5 and J is TRBJ2-7; D uncertain. Trimming pared 7 bases from V and 3 bases from J, leaving 13 bases between. The CDR3 length is 13 residues. Germline CDR1 and CDR2: MNHEY and SVGAGI. The CDR3 DNA is TGTGCCAGCACCTCCCCGTTGAGCTACGAGCAGTACTTC. Translation: CASTSPLSYEQYF.

The chain has TRBV19 and TRBJ1-4; the match to TRBD1 covers 7 bases. V was clipped by 3 bases and J by 4 bases; unmatched bases: 5. The V gene's germline CDR1 is LNHDA and CDR2 SQIVND (reference sequence). The CDR3 contains 15 residues. The CDR3 nucleotides read TGTGCCAGTAGTATTACGGGACAGCGTAATGAAAAACTGTTTTTT. Translating gives CASSITGQRNEKLFF.

V is TRBV2 and J is TRBJ2-5; 10 nucleotides line up with TRBD1. After removal of 5 bases from V and 5 bases from J, the junction contained 5 bases not matched to a gene. The germline V gene encodes CDR1 SNHLY and CDR2 FYNNEI. CDR3 length: 14 residues. The DNA for the CDR3 is TGTGCCAGCAGTCGACAGGGGGCGAGGGAGACCCAGTACTTC. Its protein is CASSRQGARETQYF.

This chain joins TRBV4-1 and TRBJ2-3; tentatively, D is TRBD2 (5 bases). The germline V gene has CDR1 MGHRA and CDR2 YSYEKL. CDR3 length equals 18 residues. Trimming stripped 4 bases from V and 6 bases from J, with 26 bases between. The CDR3 DNA is TGCGCCAGCAGCCCCGGAGGACCTCCACAGACTACGCGCGATACGCAGTATTTT. Protein product: CASSPGGPPQTTRDTQYF.

V is TRBV19 and J is TRBJ2-5; 10 bases line up with TRBD2. Gene TRBJ2-7 matches the end of the DNA better, so the J call may be wrong. The V gene's germline CDR1 is LNHDA and CDR2 SQIVND (reference sequence). The CDR3 sequence is 14 residues long. CDR3 nucleotides: TGTGCCAGTAGTCTTAGCGGGAGGAGGCACGAGCAGTACTTC. Translating gives CASSLSGRRHEQYF.

J is TRBJ1-1 and V is TRBV5-1, with 7 bases identical to TRBD1. This CDR3 is 15 amino acids long. Germline V gene lookup returns CDR1 SGHRS and CDR2 YFSETQ. With V trimmed by 1 base and J by 1 base, 4 bases remained unmatched. The CDR3 here is CASSLTGTANTEAFF. CDR3 nucleotide sequence: TGCGCCAGCAGCTTGACCGGGACAGCGAACACTGAAGCTTTCTTT.

The J gene is TRBJ2-1, the V gene TRBV30, with 8 bases identical to TRBD2. The CDR3 length is 14 residues. The V gene end was trimmed by 3 bases and the J gene end by 7 bases; junction bases not matched to a gene: 8. Looked up from germline, CDR1 is GTSNPN and CDR2 is SVGIG (reference sequence). Here the CDR3 reads CAWRWAGGTNEQFF. The CDR3 region has the DNA TGTGCCTGGAGGTGGGCGGGAGGAACTAATGAGCAGTTCTTC.

This chain's CDR3 is CASGTPGTSGPQYF. The CDR3 bases are TGCGCCAGCGGAACCCCCGGGACTAGCGGGCCCCAGTACTTC. The rearrangement joins TRBV5-1 to TRBJ2-5; 12 bases map to TRBD2. V lost 7 bases, J lost 9 bases, and 10 bases stayed unmatched. From germline, CDR1 is SGHRS and CDR2 YFSETQ. This CDR3 contains 14 residues.

The sample holds a few counts of this clone. The chain links TRBV6-1 to TRBJ1-2; a weak D match, TRBD1 (5 bases). This CDR3 is 14 amino acids long. Per germline, CDR1 MNHNS and CDR2 SASEGT. V lost 1 base and J lost 5, with 11 bases in between. CDR3 coding DNA: TGTGCCAGCAGTGAAGTTTTGGGGGTATATGGCTACACCTTC. The encoded protein is CASSEVLGVYGYTF.

The chain joins TRBV6-4 to TRBJ2-3, with TRBD2 matching 8 bases. V lost 8 bases, J lost 2 bases, and 9 bases stayed unmatched. Looked up from germline, CDR1 is MRHNA and CDR2 is SNTAGT. There are 15 residues in the CDR3. The CDR3 reads CASDGREDATDTQYF. The CDR3 nucleotides read TGTGCCAGCGATGGGCGGGAGGACGCCACAGATACGCAGTATTTT.

V and J are TRBV7-8 and TRBJ2-2, with 8 bases matching TRBD2. V lost 3 bases and J lost 6; bases outside the gene matches: 9. In germline, CDR1 is SGHVS, CDR2 FQNEAQ. The CDR3 has 16 amino acids. CDR3 sequence reads: CASSLDQREISGELFF. The CDR3 DNA follows: TGTGCCAGCAGCTTGGACCAGCGGGAGATCTCCGGGGAGCTGTTTTTT.

The chain links TRBV7-6 to TRBJ2-7, with 10 bases fitting TRBD1. CDR1 and CDR2 (germline): SGHVS, FNYEAQ. This CDR3 is built from 15 residues. Germline trimming cut 5 bases from V and 0 bases from J; bases unmatched to any gene: 4. In DNA, the CDR3 is TGTGCCAGCAGCAATCGGACAGGGGGCTCCTACGAGCAGTACTTC. Translating gives CASSNRTGGSYEQYF. Using reference TRBV7-6 and TRBJ2-7 for the parts outside the CDR3, the full variable domain is GAGVSQSPRYKVTKRGQDVALRCDPISGHVSLYWYRQALGQGPEFLTYFNYEAQQDKSGLPNDRFSAERPEGSISTLTIQRTEQRDSAMYRCASSNRTGGSYEQYFGPGTRLTVT.

The J gene is TRBJ2-1, the V gene TRBV7-9; D ambiguous. CDR1 is SEHNR and CDR2 is FQNEAQ in the germline V gene (reference sequence). Trimming shortened V by 7 bases and J by 8 bases, and 12 bases separated the two germline ends. The CDR3 spans 12 residues. CDR3 amino acids: CASTPLGDEQFF. The CDR3 coding sequence is TGTGCCAGCACCCCTTTGGGTGATGAGCAGTTCTTC. The variable domain in full, completed from reference TRBV7-9 and TRBJ2-1, reads DTGVSQNPRHKITKRGQNVTFRCDPISEHNRLYWYRQTLGQGPEFLTYFQNEAQLEKSRLLSDRFSAERPKGSFSTLEIQRTEQGDSAMYLCASTPLGDEQFFGPGTRLTVL.

The chain joins TRBV4-1 to TRBJ2-3; TRBD2 aligns across 13 bases. CDR3 size: 17 residues. CDR1 is MGHRA and CDR2 is YSYEKL in the germline V gene. Trimming removed 3 bases from V and 6 bases from J; junction bases left unmatched: 9. The CDR3 region is CASSHPGLAGAADTQYF. CDR3 nucleotides: TGCGCCAGCAGCCACCCCGGACTAGCGGGGGCCGCGGATACGCAGTATTTT.

The rearrangement uses TRBV19 and TRBJ2-3, with D possibly being TRBD1 or TRBD2 (6 bases each). The CDR3 contains 15 residues. Trimming took off 3 bases at V and 4 bases at J, with 14 bases between the two ends. CDR1 LNHDA and CDR2 SQIVND come from the germline V gene (reference sequence). This chain's CDR3 is CASSIDGGGPDTQYF. The CDR3 coding sequence is TGTGCCAGTAGTATTGACGGGGGCGGCCCAGATACGCAGTATTTT.

The chain combines TRBV10-3 with TRBJ1-1; D may be TRBD1 (6 bases). Germline V gives CDR1 ENHRY, CDR2 SYGVKD. The CDR3 runs to 15 residues. V was shortened by 0 bases and J by 4 bases, with 12 bases between the two germline ends. This CDR3 is CAISESIQGSTEAFF. DNA for the CDR3: TGTGCCATCAGTGAGTCGATCCAGGGGAGCACTGAAGCTTTCTTT.

V usage is TRBV4-3 and J usage is TRBJ2-3, with TRBD2 identical over 9 bases. This CDR3 region has 16 residues. V dropped 5 bases and J dropped 0; count of bases not matched to a gene: 6. The germline V gene has CDR1 LGHNA and CDR2 YSLEER. DNA for the CDR3: TGCGCCAGCAGCTTTGGGCGGGAGGGAAGCACAGATACGCAGTATTTT. This encodes CASSFGREGSTDTQYF.

This clone was detected only once. J is TRBJ2-3 and V is TRBV7-6, with D possibly matching TRBD1 (5 bases). Trimming left V 7 bases short and J 5 bases short, with 13 bases between. CDR1 is SGHVS and CDR2 is FNYEAQ in the germline V gene. The CDR3 loop spans 13 amino acids. The CDR3 DNA sequence: TGTGCCAGCAACGAGCAGGGAAAAGATACGCAGTATTTT. Amino acid sequence: CASNEQGKDTQYF.

The chain combines TRBV7-7 with TRBJ1-1; D not resolved. The CDR3 has 15 residues. V lost 1 base to trimming and J lost 0 bases, with 9 bases between them. From germline, CDR1 is SSHAT and CDR2 FNYEAQ (reference sequence). This CDR3 is CASSLVTRLNTEAFF. The CDR3 nucleotides read TGTGCCAGCAGCTTAGTTACGCGGCTGAACACTGAAGCTTTCTTT.

Only one count was recorded for this clone. The chain couples TRBV6-5 to TRBJ1-5; 10 bases match TRBD1. Losses at the gene ends were 4 bases for V and 10 bases for J; bases not matched to a gene: 10. The CDR3 is 15 residues long. Germline CDR1 reads MNHEY; CDR2 reads SVGAGI. DNA of the CDR3: TGTGCCAGCAGTTCTCGGACAGGGGGGTTTGACCCCCAGCATTTT. Translating gives CASSSRTGGFDPQHF.